The 5 T cell receptor beta chains listed next were all sequenced from one sample in a study of shared clonotypes between healthy human individuals. Data came from immunoSEQ multiplex PCR; TCRdb stores just in-frame clones and leaves some out. The data contain 2 million to 2.5 million clones, 90% to 97% of them singletons. Sequenced input: naive CD4+ T cells sorted from blood. Subset reported: CD45RA+ positively selected. These receptors came from a man aged 18 to 35 in good health.

The rearrangement uses TRBV28 and TRBJ2-2; 9 bases line up with TRBD1. The CDR3 spans 16 residues. V was pared by 4 bases and J by 3 bases, with 6 bases of the junction left unmatched. In germline, CDR1 is MDHEN, CDR2 SYDVKM. The CDR3 spells CASSYPRTGDTGELFF. In nucleotides, the CDR3 is TGTGCCAGCAGTTACCCCAGGACAGGGGACACCGGGGAGCTGTTTTTT.

The genes are TRBV14 and TRBJ1-1; TRBD1 matches 9 bases. The CDR3 covers 13 residues. Germline CDR1 SGHDN, CDR2 FVKESK. After removal of 3 bases from V and 8 bases from J, the junction contained 4 bases not matched to a gene. CDR3 nucleotides: TGTGCCAGCAGCCAGGGACAGGGCGGAGAAGCTTTCTTT. Protein sequence: CASSQGQGGEAFF. Supplemented by reference TRBV14 and TRBJ1-1, the full variable domain reads EAGVTQFPSHSVIEKGQTVTLRCDPISGHDNLYWYRRVMGKEIKFLLHFVKESKQDESGMPNNRFLAERTGGTYSTLKVQPAELEDSGVYFCASSQGQGGEAFFGQGTRLTVV.

V gene TRBV2 combines with J gene TRBJ2-1, with D unclear. Germline V gene data show CDR1 as SNHLY and CDR2 as FYNNEI. The germline V and J ends were trimmed by 2 bases and 0 bases, with 8 bases remaining between them. The CDR3 is 15 amino acids. CDR3 sequence reads: CASSESFSSYNEQFF. CDR3 nucleotides: TGTGCCAGCAGTGAATCGTTTAGCTCCTACAATGAGCAGTTCTTC.

This clone was detected once. This chain links TRBV7-2 with TRBJ2-2; TRBD2 matches at 8 bases. V lost 4 bases to trimming and J lost 6 bases; unmatched junction nucleotides: 7. The CDR3 is 15 amino acids. Germline V gives CDR1 SGHTA, CDR2 FQGNSA. The CDR3: CASSSLGLASGELFF. For the CDR3, the DNA is TGTGCCAGCAGCTCTCTAGGACTAGCCTCCGGGGAGCTGTTTTTT.

The rearrangement uses TRBV5-1 and TRBJ2-1; unclear D gene. This CDR3 is 12 amino acids long. Germline V gives CDR1 SGHRS, CDR2 YFSETQ. V lost 1 base, J lost 6 bases, and 5 bases lay in between. The DNA of the CDR3 is TGCGCCAGCAGCTTGCAGCCCAATGAGCAGTTCTTC. Translating it yields CASSLQPNEQFF.